This TCR beta chain was profiled in a study of T cell responses to AZD1222 COVID-19 vaccine. Study results and caveats: Clonal diversity may have been underestimated in mostly white British donors.

This clone showed up just once. What it binds is not known. Profiled with immunoSEQ multiplex PCR; TCRdb holds only in-frame clones, not every one. The table includes some 98,000 clones, around 85% detected once. V shed 5 bases, J shed 4 bases, and the junction held 8 bases outside the gene matches. Germline V gives CDR1 SGHTA, CDR2 FQGNSA. This CDR3 is built from 16 residues. The chain couples TRBV7-2 to TRBJ2-2; TRBD2 agrees at 9 bases. This clonotype was obtained from an adult who received the AZD1222 COVID-19 vaccine. Sequenced here: peripheral blood, sampled 28 days after the second AZD1222 dose. CDR3 sequence reads: CASSAAAAGGTGELFF. CDR3 sequence (DNA): TGTGCCAGCAGCGCCGCGGCAGCGGGGGGCACCGGGGAGCTGTTTTTT. The full variable domain, its missing parts supplied by reference TRBV7-2 and TRBJ2-2, is GAGVSQSPSNKVTEKGKDVELRCDPISGHTALYWYRQSLGQGLEFLIYFQGNSAPDKSGLPSDRFSAERTGGSVSTLTIQRTQQEDSAVYLCASSAAAAGGTGELFFGEGSRLTVL.